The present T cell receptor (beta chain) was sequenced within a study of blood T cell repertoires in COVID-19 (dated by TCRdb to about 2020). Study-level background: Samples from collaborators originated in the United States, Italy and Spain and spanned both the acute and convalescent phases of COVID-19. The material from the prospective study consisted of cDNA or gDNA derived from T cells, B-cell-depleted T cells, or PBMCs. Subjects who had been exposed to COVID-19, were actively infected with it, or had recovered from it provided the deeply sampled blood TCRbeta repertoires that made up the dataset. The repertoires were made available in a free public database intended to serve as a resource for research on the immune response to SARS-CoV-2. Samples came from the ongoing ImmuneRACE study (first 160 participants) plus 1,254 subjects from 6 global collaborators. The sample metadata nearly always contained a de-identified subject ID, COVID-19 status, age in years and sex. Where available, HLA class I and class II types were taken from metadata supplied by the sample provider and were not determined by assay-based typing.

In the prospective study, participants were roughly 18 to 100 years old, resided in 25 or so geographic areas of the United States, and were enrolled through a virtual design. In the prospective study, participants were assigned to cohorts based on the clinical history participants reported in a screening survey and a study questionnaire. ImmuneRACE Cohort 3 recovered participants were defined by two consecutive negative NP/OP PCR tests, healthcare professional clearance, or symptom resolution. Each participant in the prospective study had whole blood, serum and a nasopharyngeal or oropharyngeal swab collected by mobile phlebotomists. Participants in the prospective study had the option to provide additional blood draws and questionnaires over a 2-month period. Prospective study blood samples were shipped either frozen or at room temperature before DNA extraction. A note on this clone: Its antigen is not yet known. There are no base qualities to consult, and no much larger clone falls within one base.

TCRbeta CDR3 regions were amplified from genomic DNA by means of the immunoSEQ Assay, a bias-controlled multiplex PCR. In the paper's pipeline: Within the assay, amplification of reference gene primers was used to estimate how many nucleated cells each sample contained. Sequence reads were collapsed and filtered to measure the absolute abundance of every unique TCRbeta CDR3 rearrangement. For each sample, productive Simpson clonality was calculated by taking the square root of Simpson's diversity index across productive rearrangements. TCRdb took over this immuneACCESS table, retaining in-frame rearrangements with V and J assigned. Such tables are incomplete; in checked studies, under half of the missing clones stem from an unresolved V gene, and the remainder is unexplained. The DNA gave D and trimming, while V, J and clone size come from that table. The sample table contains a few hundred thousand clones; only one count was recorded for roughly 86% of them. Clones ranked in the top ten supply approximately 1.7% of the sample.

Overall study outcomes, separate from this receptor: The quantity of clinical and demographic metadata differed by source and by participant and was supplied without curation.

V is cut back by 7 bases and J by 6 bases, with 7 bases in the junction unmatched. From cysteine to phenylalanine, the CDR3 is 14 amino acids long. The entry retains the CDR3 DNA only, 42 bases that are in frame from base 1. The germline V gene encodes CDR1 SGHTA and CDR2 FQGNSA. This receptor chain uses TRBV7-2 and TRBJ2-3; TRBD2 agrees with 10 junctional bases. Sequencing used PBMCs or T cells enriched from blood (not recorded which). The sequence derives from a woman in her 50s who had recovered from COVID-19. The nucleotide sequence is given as TGTGCCAGCAAGCTAGCGGGAGTCTCGGATACGCAGTATTTT. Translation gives CASKLAGVSDTQYF.